These 30 T cell receptor beta chains were all obtained from the same sample, sequenced in a study of identical twins. TCRdb itself ran the 5' RACE reads through MiXCR, one entry per CDR3 protein. The repertoire has approximately 550,000 distinct CDR3 sequences, approximately 20% of them found once; the top ten carry approximately 0.48%. These sequences were also reported in another study, on yellow fever vaccine responses in identical twins.

What was sequenced was CD4+ T cells sorted from blood. All receptors derive from a woman aged 18-29 years in good health.

This clonotype came up a few times. V and J are TRBV5-5 and TRBJ1-2, with a possible D match to TRBD1 (6 bases). Germline assignment: CDR1 SGHKS and CDR2 YYEKEE (reference sequence). The V end lost 4 bases, the J end lost 7 bases, and 20 bases lay between the germline ends. The CDR3 is made up of 15 amino acids. In DNA, the CDR3 is TGTGCCAGCAGCGACTGGGCATCCAGGGGCTTTGGCTACACCTTC. It specifies CASSDWASRGFGYTF.

The genes are TRBV12-3 or TRBV12-4 and TRBJ2-5; possibly TRBD1 or TRBD2 for D (5 bases each). The CDR3 is made up of 13 amino acids. V was cut by 5 bases and J by 5 bases, with 12 bases left in between. CDR3 sequence: CASSAGWGETQYF. The CDR3 region has the DNA TGTGCCAGCAGTGCAGGGTGGGGGGAGACCCAGTACTTC.

The chain joins TRBV4-1 to TRBJ1-4; D might be TRBD1 (5 bases). The germline V gene encodes CDR1 MGHRA and CDR2 YSYEKL. The CDR3 loop spans 18 amino acids. V lost 4 bases, J lost 4 bases, and 22 bases lay in between. The CDR3 loop is CASSPPTVTLRGNEKLFF. The CDR3 DNA reads as TGCGCCAGCAGCCCTCCTACAGTTACCCTGAGGGGTAATGAAAAACTGTTTTTT.

The V and J genes are TRBV28 and TRBJ2-7; D could derive from TRBD1 or TRBD2 (6 bases each). CDR3 size: 17 residues. Looked up from germline, CDR1 is MDHEN and CDR2 is SYDVKM. Trimming cost V 5 bases and J 6 bases, with 26 bases left between them. The CDR3, as DNA: TGTGCCAGCAGTCCACCGGGGGCGCGAGTTATTGGGAGCGAGCAGTACGTC. It encodes CASSPPGARVIGSEQYV.

This clonotype was seen more than once but under ten times. This sequence joins TRBV9 and TRBJ2-2, with TRBD2 matching 10 bases. With V trimmed by 3 bases and J by 1 base, 12 bases remained unmatched. CDR1 and CDR2 from the germline V gene are SGDLS and YYNGEE. The CDR3 consists of 19 residues. The CDR3 spells CASSATPKREGLNTGELFF. The CDR3 DNA sequence: TGTGCCAGCAGCGCAACACCGAAGCGGGAGGGCCTGAACACCGGGGAGCTGTTTTTT.

This clonotype came up a few times. The chain has TRBV18 and TRBJ2-1; no definite D call. Germline V gene sequence: CDR1 KGHSH, CDR2 LQKENI. V dropped 4 bases and J dropped 3 bases, with 7 bases sitting between them. CDR3 length: 13 residues. This chain's CDR3 is CASSRLNYNEQFF. The CDR3 DNA follows: TGTGCCAGCTCACGGCTCAACTACAATGAGCAGTTCTTC. The variable domain in full, completed from reference TRBV18 and TRBJ2-1, reads NAGVMQNPRHLVRRRGQEARLRCSPMKGHSHVYWYRQLPEEGLKFMVYLQKENIIDESGMPKERFSAEFPKEGPSILRIQQVVRGDSAAYFCASSRLNYNEQFFGPGTRLTVL.

This clonotype has just a few counts. The chain couples TRBV7-9 to TRBJ2-4; 8 nucleotides align to TRBD1. Germline V gene sequence: CDR1 SEHNR, CDR2 FQNEAQ (reference sequence). V shed 0 bases and J 7 bases; nucleotides not matched to a gene: 5. The CDR3 is 15 residues long. CDR3 sequence reads: CASSLAATGVNIQYF. In nucleotides, the CDR3 is TGTGCCAGCAGCTTAGCCGCGACAGGGGTGAACATTCAGTACTTC.

This clonotype turned up a few times. V and J are TRBV5-1 and TRBJ2-2; D is ambiguous. The CDR3 extends over 15 amino acids. Germline CDR1 and CDR2: SGHRS and YFSETQ. Trimming stripped 0 bases from V and 3 bases from J, with 9 bases between. The CDR3 coding sequence is TGCGCCAGCAGCTTGGTAGGCGGAGACACCGGGGAGCTGTTTTTT. This codes for CASSLVGGDTGELFF. The complete variable domain, with remaining parts taken from reference TRBV5-1 and TRBJ2-2, reads KAGVTQTPRYLIKTRGQQVTLSCSPISGHRSVSWYQQTPGQGLQFLFEYFSETQRNKGNFPGRFSGRQFSNSRSEMNVSTLELGDSALYLCASSLVGGDTGELFFGEGSRLTVL.

This clonotype was seen a handful of times. The genes are TRBV20-1 and TRBJ2-1; unclear D gene. V was trimmed by 6 bases and J by 3 bases, leaving 12 bases between them. CDR1 and CDR2 from the germline V gene are DFQATT and SNEGSKA (reference sequence). The CDR3 consists of 13 residues. The CDR3 nucleotides read TGCAGTGCGGCGGTAGTCGGCTACAATGAGCAGTTCTTC. This gives the protein CSAAVVGYNEQFF.

The rearrangement joins TRBV3-1 to TRBJ1-1; D not resolved. Germline-derived CDR1 and CDR2 are LGHDT and YNNKEL (reference sequence). CDR3 length: 16 amino acids. Between the trimmed V and J ends, which lost 2 bases and 5 bases, there was a span of 18 bases. The CDR3 is CASSQFLPGAGTEAFF. CDR3 coding DNA: TGTGCCAGCAGCCAATTCCTCCCGGGAGCGGGTACTGAAGCTTTCTTT.

This clonotype was seen more than once but under ten times. The V and J genes are TRBV12-3 or TRBV12-4 and TRBJ1-1; tentatively, D is TRBD1 (6 bases). The CDR3 has 14 residues. V lost 4 bases and J lost 11, with 20 bases in between. The CDR3 region is CASSYRQAGGRAFF. The CDR3 DNA reads TGTGCCAGCAGTTACAGACAGGCCGGGGGTAGGGCTTTCTTT.

This clonotype was detected only a few times. V gene TRBV29-1 combines with J gene TRBJ2-3, with D perhaps TRBD2 (5 bases). CDR1 and CDR2 from the germline V gene are SQVTM and ANQGSEA. Trimming removed 6 bases at V and 5 bases at J, with 9 bases between. The CDR3 length is 11 residues. CDR3 residues: CSVPRGDTQYF. DNA of the CDR3: TGCAGCGTCCCACGGGGAGATACGCAGTATTTT.

This clonotype was seen a few times. The V gene is TRBV6-1, the J gene TRBJ2-5, with 11 bases aligning to TRBD2. The CDR3 extends over 16 amino acids. Germline V gene sequence: CDR1 MNHNS, CDR2 SASEGT. V shed 6 bases, J shed 4 bases, and the junction held 10 bases outside the gene matches. The CDR3 sequence: CASRLSGGALRETQYF. The CDR3 DNA sequence: TGTGCCAGCAGGCTTAGCGGGGGGGCTCTCAGAGAGACCCAGTACTTC.

This clonotype was counted only a few times. This chain joins TRBV10-3 and TRBJ2-7; no definite D call. Germline loops: CDR1 ENHRY, CDR2 SYGVKD. The CDR3 extends over 11 amino acids. The V gene lost 10 bases and the J gene lost 7 bases, with 14 bases spanning the gap. CDR3 coding DNA: TGTGCCACCTCCCCTGGGTTGGAGCAGTACGTC. Its protein is CATSPGLEQYV.

This clonotype showed up just a few times. The rearrangement joins TRBV20-1 to TRBJ2-3, with 10 bases fitting TRBD2. This CDR3 is built from 12 residues. The germline gives CDR1 DFQATT, CDR2 SNEGSKA (reference sequence). This CDR3 reads CNLAGVGDTQYF. The CDR3 region has the DNA TGCAACCTAGCGGGGGTAGGGGATACGCAGTATTTT.

The chain employs TRBV6-6 and TRBJ1-1; D is undetermined. Trimming left V 5 bases short and J 3 bases short, with 7 bases between. Germline V lookup: CDR1 MNHNY, CDR2 SVGAGI (reference sequence). This CDR3 is built from 12 residues. CDR3 DNA: TGTGCCAGCAGTATATTGGACACTGAAGCTTTCTTT. This sequence encodes CASSILDTEAFF.

This clonotype was recorded at least ten times. J is TRBJ2-2 and V is TRBV20-1, with 8 nucleotides matching TRBD2. Germline V gene sequence: CDR1 DFQATT, CDR2 SNEGSKA (reference sequence). V lost 6 bases to trimming and J lost 4 bases; unmatched junction nucleotides: 13. CDR3 length: 16 amino acids. In DNA form, the CDR3 reads TGCAGTGCAGTTGACCCCGGGGGGGCCGTCACCGGGGAGCTGTTTTTT. Protein product: CSAVDPGGAVTGELFF.

This clonotype was seen more than once but under ten times. The chain carries TRBV29-1 and TRBJ2-1; D is unclear. CDR1 SQVTM and CDR2 ANQGSEA come from the germline V gene. The length of the CDR3 is 12 residues. The V end was cut by 6 bases, the J end by 2 bases, with 8 bases between. CDR3 sequence reads: CSVRVPYNEQFF. The CDR3 nucleotides are TGCAGCGTGCGAGTCCCCTACAATGAGCAGTTCTTC.

The chain couples TRBV7-9 to TRBJ1-2; the D is unclear. CDR3 size: 15 residues. CDR1 SEHNR and CDR2 FQNEAQ come from the germline V gene (reference sequence). V gave up 0 bases and J gave up 0 bases, with 8 bases separating them. The CDR3 coding sequence is TGTGCCAGCAGCTTAGCGGCCAGCCCTAACTATGGCTACACCTTC. Translation: CASSLAASPNYGYTF.

This clonotype was observed a few times. The chain is built from TRBV5-1 and TRBJ1-3; D is ambiguous. Germline-derived CDR1 and CDR2 are SGHRS and YFSETQ. V lost 1 base and J 4 bases, leaving 6 bases between the germline ends. The CDR3 is 13 amino acids. CDR3 DNA sequence: TGCGCCAGCAGCTTGACAGTCGGAAACACCATATATTTT. Translating gives CASSLTVGNTIYF.

This chain links TRBV13 with TRBJ2-1; 14 bases fit TRBD2. Trimming cost V 5 bases and J 5 bases; bases outside gene matches: 5. There are 16 residues in the CDR3. The germline V gene encodes CDR1 PRHDT and CDR2 FYEKMQ (reference sequence). CDR3 residues: CASSRRLAGGDNEQFF. Written as DNA, the CDR3 is TGTGCCAGCAGCAGAAGACTAGCGGGGGGGGACAATGAGCAGTTCTTC. Looking up the rest from reference TRBV13 and TRBJ2-1 gives the full variable domain: AAGVIQSPRHLIKEKRETATLKCYPIPRHDTVYWYQQGPGQDPQFLISFYEKMQSDKGSIPDRFSAQQFSDYHSELNMSSLELGDSALYFCASSRRLAGGDNEQFFGPGTRLTVL.

The V and J genes are TRBV5-1 and TRBJ2-3; TRBD2 aligns across 16 bases. V shed 0 bases, J shed 0 bases, and the junction held 7 bases outside the gene matches. There are 20 residues in the CDR3. In germline, CDR1 is SGHRS, CDR2 YFSETQ. In nucleotides, the CDR3 is TGCGCCAGCAGCTTGGTATCCGGGACTAGCGGGGGGGCCAGCACAGATACGCAGTATTTT. This translates into CASSLVSGTSGGASTDTQYF.

This clonotype has just a few counts. V and J are TRBV5-5 and TRBJ2-3, with 8 nucleotides matching TRBD2. Per germline, CDR1 SGHKS and CDR2 YYEKEE (reference sequence). CDR3 length: 17 amino acids. V was clipped by 5 bases and J by 4 bases; unmatched bases: 15. The CDR3 loop reads CASSTAPAGVPPDTQYF. As DNA, the CDR3 is TGTGCCAGCAGTACTGCCCCAGCGGGAGTCCCCCCAGATACGCAGTATTTT.

V gene TRBV6-1 combines with J gene TRBJ1-5; D is perhaps TRBD1 (6 bases). V lost 6 bases to trimming and J lost 4 bases, with 19 bases between them. CDR3 size: 16 residues. CDR1 is MNHNS and CDR2 is SASEGT in the germline V gene. As DNA, the CDR3 is TGTGCCAGCAGCGACCGACAGGCGGGCGGGAATCAGCCCCAGCATTTT. Translated, it gives CASSDRQAGGNQPQHF.

The table lists this clonotype with a few counts. The chain joins TRBV4-2 to TRBJ2-3; 9 nucleotides align to TRBD2. The V and J ends lost 1 base and 4 bases, in that order; junction bases with no gene match: 12. The CDR3 totals 18 residues. Germline V gene sequence: CDR1 LGHNA, CDR2 YNFKEQ. CDR3 region: CASSQVVGAGGYADTQYF. The CDR3 DNA follows: TGTGCCAGCAGCCAAGTGGTAGGAGCGGGAGGATATGCAGATACGCAGTATTTT.

The chain carries TRBV18 and TRBJ1-3; D remains ambiguous. This CDR3 is 16 amino acids long. The germline V gene encodes CDR1 KGHSH and CDR2 LQKENI. The germline V and J ends were trimmed by 3 bases and 0 bases, with 12 bases remaining between them. The CDR3 nucleotides read TGTGCCAGCTCACCGGACCCTCGAGGCTCTGGAAACACCATATATTTT. Protein: CASSPDPRGSGNTIYF.

The chain couples TRBV24-1 to TRBJ2-5; maybe TRBD2 (5 bases). Germline lookup yields CDR1 KGHDR and CDR2 SFDVKD. With 4 bases removed from V and 2 bases from J, the gap between germline ends came to 19 bases. The length of the CDR3 is 17 residues. The CDR3 region is CATSDSRLALTQETQYF. CDR3 sequence (DNA): TGTGCCACCAGTGACAGCCGTCTAGCACTCACACAAGAGACCCAGTACTTC.

There are many counts of this clonotype. This chain connects TRBV7-8 to TRBJ1-2; D perhaps matches TRBD1 (6 bases). V lost 1 base to trimming and J lost 2 bases, with 17 bases between them. CDR3 length: 17 residues. Germline CDR1 is SGHVS and CDR2 is FQNEAQ. The CDR3 loop is CASSLDSLGQLNYGYTF. The DNA of the CDR3 is TGTGCCAGCAGCTTAGACTCGCTGGGACAACTCAACTATGGCTACACCTTC.

The chain combines TRBV29-1 with TRBJ2-7; TRBD1 or TRBD2 may be the D gene (5 bases each). This CDR3 has 13 amino acids. V was shortened by 6 bases and J by 1 base, with 13 bases between the two germline ends. The germline gives CDR1 SQVTM, CDR2 ANQGSEA. This CDR3 reads CSVIGDGSYEQYF. DNA of the CDR3: TGCAGCGTGATTGGGGACGGTTCCTACGAGCAGTACTTC.

The chain carries TRBV7-2 and TRBJ2-5, with 10 bases that match TRBD2. J gave up 5 bases and V 1 base, and 4 bases lay outside the gene matches. The length of the CDR3 is 15 residues. Germline-derived CDR1 and CDR2 are SGHTA and FQGNSA. This chain's CDR3 is CASSLGSGRHETQYF. As DNA, the CDR3 is TGTGCCAGCAGCTTAGGTAGCGGGAGGCATGAGACCCAGTACTTC.